The 30 T cell receptor beta chains reported below all come from one sample, sequenced in a study of shared clonotypes between healthy human individuals. Using immunoSEQ multiplex PCR, the repertoire was profiled, and TCRdb retains in-frame clones only, with some absent. The table shows around 2,000,000 clones, with about 93% occurring only once. CD8 cells regarded as naive lacked CD45RO, were positively chosen for CCR7, and omitted terminally differentiated effector memory CD45RA+ cells. Source material: naive CD8+ T cells from PBMCs. Source of these receptors: a man aged 18 to 29 in good health. Some clones in this sample may be carry-over from other donors' samples.

The chain is built from TRBV7-9 and TRBJ1-2, with D perhaps TRBD1 (5 bases). Trimming took 3 bases from V and 6 from J, leaving 17 bases between them. The germline gives CDR1 SEHNR, CDR2 FQNEAQ (reference sequence). The CDR3 runs 15 residues. The CDR3 is CASSFGASNDDGYTF. The CDR3 DNA reads TGTGCCAGCAGCTTTGGGGCGTCAAACGATGATGGCTACACCTTC.

This clone is a singleton in its sample. The chain joins TRBV4-3 to TRBJ1-2; perhaps TRBD1 as D (5 bases). Germline CDR1 reads LGHNA; CDR2 reads YSLEER. The CDR3 is 15 amino acids. Trimming removed 4 bases at V and 8 bases at J, with 20 bases between. The CDR3 reads CASSRSLKTALGYTF. CDR3 nucleotide sequence: TGCGCCAGCAGCCGATCACTAAAGACAGCTCTGGGCTACACCTTC.

As regards this clone: Additional DNA sequences in this sample encode the identical CDR3. The chain carries TRBV19 and TRBJ1-5; D is possibly TRBD1 (5 bases). The CDR3 runs 14 residues. Trimming stripped 3 bases from V and 6 bases from J, with 12 bases between. Germline CDR1 reads LNHDA; CDR2 reads SQIVND (reference sequence). CDR3 bases: TGTGCCAGTAGTATCCGGGACTCAGGTCAGCCCCAGCATTTT. Translated: CASSIRDSGQPQHF. Drawing the rest from reference TRBV19 and TRBJ1-5, the complete variable domain is DGGITQSPKYLFRKEGQNVTLSCEQNLNHDAMYWYRQDPGQGLRLIYYSQIVNDFQKGDIAEGYSVSREKKESFPLTVTSAQKNPTAFYLCASSIRDSGQPQHFGDGTRLSIL.

J is TRBJ2-1 and V is TRBV27; 12 positions match TRBD1. Germline loops: CDR1 MNHEY, CDR2 SMNVEV (reference sequence). Trimming took 0 bases from V and 8 from J; bases not matched to a gene: 8. The CDR3 contains 17 residues. The CDR3 DNA is TGTGCCAGCAGTTTATCCGTTGGGGACAGGGGGCTGTATGAGCAGTTCTTC. Protein sequence: CASSLSVGDRGLYEQFF.

CDR3 sequence reads: CASSSTMSSYNEQFF. In DNA, the CDR3 is TGTGCCAGCAGCTCAACTATGAGCTCCTACAATGAGCAGTTCTTC. The V call is TRBV7-9, the J call TRBJ2-1; D remains ambiguous. CDR1 is SEHNR, CDR2 FQNEAQ, per germline (reference sequence). With 4 bases removed from V and 0 bases from J, the gap between germline ends came to 10 bases. The CDR3 extends over 15 amino acids. Full variable domain (remainder filled in from reference TRBV7-9 and TRBJ2-1): DTGVSQNPRHKITKRGQNVTFRCDPISEHNRLYWYRQTLGQGPEFLTYFQNEAQLEKSRLLSDRFSAERPKGSFSTLEIQRTEQGDSAMYLCASSSTMSSYNEQFFGPGTRLTVL.

The rearrangement links TRBV4-2 to TRBJ2-2; D gene ambiguous. The CDR3 totals 15 residues. Trimming left V 4 bases short and J 4 bases short, with 13 bases between. Germline-derived CDR1 and CDR2 are LGHNA and YNFKEQ. CDR3 region: CASSPSPPGTGELFF. CDR3 DNA: TGTGCCAGCAGCCCTAGTCCCCCGGGCACCGGGGAGCTGTTTTTT.

The chain couples TRBV4-1 to TRBJ2-1; TRBD2 aligns across 8 bases. Trimming took 3 bases from V and 6 from J; bases not matched to a gene: 1. CDR3 length: 13 residues. Germline CDR1 is MGHRA and CDR2 is YSYEKL. CDR3 loop: CASSHGRANEQFF. The CDR3 DNA is TGCGCCAGCAGCCACGGGAGGGCCAATGAGCAGTTCTTC.

The gene calls are TRBV4-3 and TRBJ2-7, with 7 bases fitting TRBD2. Germline loops: CDR1 LGHNA, CDR2 YSLEER. V trimming: 0 bases; J trimming: 2 bases; junction bases outside the gene matches: 4. This CDR3 is 15 amino acids long. CDR3 sequence reads: CASSQDPSGTYEQYF. Here the CDR3 DNA reads TGCGCCAGCAGCCAAGATCCTAGCGGAACCTACGAGCAGTACTTC.

This chain joins TRBV5-1 and TRBJ2-1, with D perhaps TRBD2 (5 bases). There are 14 residues in the CDR3. CDR1 is SGHRS and CDR2 is YFSETQ in the germline V gene. The V end lost 2 bases, the J end lost 7 bases, and 13 bases lay between the germline ends. CDR3 residues: CASSFREGKNEQFF. CDR3 DNA sequence: TGCGCCAGCAGCTTTCGGGAAGGGAAAAATGAGCAGTTCTTC. The complete variable domain, with remaining parts taken from reference TRBV5-1 and TRBJ2-1, reads KAGVTQTPRYLIKTRGQQVTLSCSPISGHRSVSWYQQTPGQGLQFLFEYFSETQRNKGNFPGRFSGRQFSNSRSEMNVSTLELGDSALYLCASSFREGKNEQFFGPGTRLTVL.

This chain uses TRBV7-9 with TRBJ2-2; 7 nucleotides agree with TRBD2. Trimming removed 2 bases from V and 4 bases from J; junction bases left unmatched: 10. In germline, CDR1 is SEHNR, CDR2 FQNEAQ (reference sequence). The length of the CDR3 is 17 residues. The DNA for the CDR3 is TGTGCCAGCAGCTTAACGGCGGGAGCCCACGGCACCGGGGAGCTGTTTTTT. The encoded protein is CASSLTAGAHGTGELFF. The entire variable domain, with the rest obtained from reference TRBV7-9 and TRBJ2-2, is as follows: DTGVSQNPRHKITKRGQNVTFRCDPISEHNRLYWYRQTLGQGPEFLTYFQNEAQLEKSRLLSDRFSAERPKGSFSTLEIQRTEQGDSAMYLCASSLTAGAHGTGELFFGEGSRLTVL.

V and J are TRBV9 and TRBJ2-3; either TRBD1 or TRBD2 may fit D (5 bases each). Between the trimmed V and J ends, which lost 4 bases and 0 bases, there was a span of 12 bases. The CDR3 sequence is 15 residues long. CDR1 and CDR2 (germline): SGDLS, YYNGEE. The CDR3 is CASSLEGSSTDTQYF. CDR3 sequence (DNA): TGTGCCAGCAGCTTAGAGGGGTCTAGCACAGATACGCAGTATTTT.

Remarks on this clone: Different DNA sequences within this sample yield the same CDR3. This chain links TRBV27 with TRBJ2-2, with D unclear. Trimming pared 6 bases from V and 1 base from J, leaving 6 bases between. Germline CDR1 is MNHEY and CDR2 is SMNVEV (reference sequence). The CDR3 sequence is 13 residues long. The CDR3 here is CASRGLNTGELFF. In DNA, the CDR3 is TGTGCCAGCAGGGGGTTGAACACCGGGGAGCTGTTTTTT.

The chain carries TRBV10-3 and TRBJ2-3; no clear D gene. This CDR3 region has 16 residues. V was shortened by 0 bases and J by 4 bases, with 14 bases between the two germline ends. Germline CDR1 and CDR2: ENHRY and SYGVKD. CDR3 bases: TGTGCCATCAGTGAGTCGGTAGGGCCTCCCGCAGATACGCAGTATTTT. It specifies CAISESVGPPADTQYF.

This clone was detected a few times. Other DNA sequences in the sample encode the same CDR3. The rearrangement uses TRBV7-9 and TRBJ1-1, with D possibly TRBD1 on 5 matching bases. Germline CDR1 is SEHNR and CDR2 is FQNEAQ (reference sequence). V was trimmed by 1 base and J by 4 bases, leaving 7 bases between them. The CDR3 consists of 13 residues. The chain's CDR3 is CASSLGGSTEAFF. DNA of the CDR3: TGTGCCAGCAGCTTAGGGGGGTCCACTGAAGCTTTCTTT.

V is TRBV4-1 and J is TRBJ2-7; the D is unclear. The CDR3 is 15 amino acids. Trimming cost V 5 bases and J 0 bases, with 14 bases left between them. Germline V gene lookup returns CDR1 MGHRA and CDR2 YSYEKL. The CDR3 protein is CASSYGARSSYEQYF. The CDR3 DNA is TGCGCCAGCAGCTACGGAGCAAGGAGCTCCTACGAGCAGTACTTC.

This clone was seen once. The rearrangement uses TRBV6-4 and TRBJ2-2; D unclear. The V and J ends lost 7 bases and 3 bases respectively, with 3 bases between them. There are 11 residues in the CDR3. Germline CDR1 MRHNA, CDR2 SNTAGT. The CDR3 loop reads CASIYTGELFF. The CDR3 DNA reads as TGTGCCAGCATTTACACCGGGGAGCTGTTTTTT.

The sample holds a few counts of this clone. The rearrangement joins TRBV6-5 to TRBJ1-1; D not resolved. CDR1 and CDR2 (germline): MNHEY, SVGAGI. The CDR3 has 13 amino acids. Trimming shortened V by 1 base and J by 7 bases, and 10 bases separated the two germline ends. This chain's CDR3 is CASSYLPGLEAFF. CDR3 bases: TGTGCCAGCAGTTACTTGCCAGGACTTGAAGCTTTCTTT.

V and J are TRBV6-1 and TRBJ2-7, with D maybe TRBD2 (6 bases). The germline V and J ends were trimmed by 0 bases and 4 bases, with 13 bases remaining between them. The CDR3 has 15 residues. The V gene's germline CDR1 is MNHNS and CDR2 SASEGT. CDR3 nucleotides: TGTGCCAGCAGTGAAGCGCCGGCGGGATCGTACGAGCAGTACTTC. Translated, it gives CASSEAPAGSYEQYF.

The chain joins TRBV7-9 to TRBJ1-2; the D is unclear. This CDR3 comprises 14 residues. V dropped 5 bases and J dropped 3 bases, with 13 bases sitting between them. Germline lookup yields CDR1 SEHNR and CDR2 FQNEAQ (reference sequence). The CDR3 loop reads CASSRERGDYGYTF. The DNA for the CDR3 is TGTGCCAGCAGCAGGGAGCGCGGGGACTATGGCTACACCTTC.

The V and J genes are TRBV4-3 and TRBJ1-3; possible D gene TRBD1, 5 bases. This CDR3 is built from 17 residues. Germline V CDR1 and CDR2: LGHNA, YSLEER. The V end lost 4 bases, the J end lost 0 bases, and 16 bases lay between the germline ends. CDR3 residues: CASSLVTGPNSGNTIYF. Written as DNA, the CDR3 is TGCGCCAGCAGCCTAGTAACGGGACCGAACTCTGGAAACACCATATATTTT.

Of note for this clone: This same CDR3 is encoded by further DNA sequences in the sample. This sequence joins TRBV7-9 and TRBJ2-3; D is unresolved. There are 12 residues in the CDR3. From germline, CDR1 is SEHNR and CDR2 FQNEAQ (reference sequence). The V end lost 5 bases, the J end lost 1 base, and 4 bases lay between the germline ends. The CDR3 loop reads CASSTGTDTQYF. The CDR3 DNA is TGTGCCAGCAGCACCGGCACAGATACGCAGTATTTT. Filled out from reference TRBV7-9 and TRBJ2-3, the complete variable domain reads DTGVSQNPRHKITKRGQNVTFRCDPISEHNRLYWYRQTLGQGPEFLTYFQNEAQLEKSRLLSDRFSAERPKGSFSTLEIQRTEQGDSAMYLCASSTGTDTQYFGPGTRLTVL.

The chain has TRBV7-9 and TRBJ2-1; tentatively, D is TRBD2 (5 bases). The CDR3 spans 16 residues. Germline CDR1 SEHNR, CDR2 FQNEAQ (reference sequence). Between the trimmed V and J ends, which lost 5 bases and 6 bases, there was a span of 20 bases. CDR3 in DNA: TGTGCCAGCAGCCCCCCTAGCACCGAGAGGGTCAATGAGCAGTTCTTC. This gives the protein CASSPPSTERVNEQFF. The full variable domain, completed using reference TRBV7-9 and TRBJ2-1, is DTGVSQNPRHKITKRGQNVTFRCDPISEHNRLYWYRQTLGQGPEFLTYFQNEAQLEKSRLLSDRFSAERPKGSFSTLEIQRTEQGDSAMYLCASSPPSTERVNEQFFGPGTRLTVL.

V and J are TRBV27 and TRBJ2-7, with 10 bases aligning to TRBD1. This CDR3 has 18 residues. V trimming: 6 bases; J trimming: 3 bases; junction bases outside the gene matches: 17. Germline CDR1 is MNHEY and CDR2 is SMNVEV (reference sequence). The CDR3 region is CASSPGTGVGLPLYEQYF. CDR3 nucleotides: TGTGCCAGCAGCCCCGGGACAGGGGTCGGCTTGCCCCTCTACGAGCAGTACTTC.

The genes are TRBV6-5 and TRBJ2-1; possibly TRBD2 for D (5 bases). The CDR3 is 14 amino acids. CDR1 and CDR2 (germline): MNHEY, SVGAGI. V shed 6 bases and J shed 0 bases, with 9 bases lying between them. The CDR3 sequence is CASSQRSSYNEQFF. CDR3 in DNA: TGTGCCAGCAGCCAGCGGAGCTCCTACAATGAGCAGTTCTTC.

CDR3 nucleotide sequence: TGTGCCAGCAGTGGGTGGTCAGGGGGCGACTATGGCTACACCTTC. Translation gives CASSGWSGGDYGYTF. V and J are TRBV2 and TRBJ1-2, with 8 bases matching TRBD1. Trimming cost V 4 bases and J 3 bases; bases outside gene matches: 7. CDR1 SNHLY and CDR2 FYNNEI come from the germline V gene. The CDR3 runs 15 residues.

V usage is TRBV29-1 and J usage is TRBJ1-3; 8 bases fit TRBD1. The CDR3 covers 13 residues. The V gene's germline CDR1 is SQVTM and CDR2 ANQGSEA. Losses at the gene ends were 7 bases for V and 7 bases for J; bases not matched to a gene: 9. CDR3 DNA: TGCAGCGCCTCGGACAGGGTGGGGAACACCATATATTTT. Translated, it gives CSASDRVGNTIYF.

The genes are TRBV28 and TRBJ2-5; possible D gene TRBD2, 5 bases. Germline CDR1 and CDR2: MDHEN and SYDVKM. The V end lost 5 bases, the J end lost 3 bases, and 13 bases lay between the germline ends. This CDR3 has 14 residues. CDR3 sequence reads: CASSTDWKEETQYF. DNA of the CDR3: TGTGCCAGCAGTACGGACTGGAAAGAAGAGACCCAGTACTTC. Variable domain in full (rest from reference TRBV28 and TRBJ2-5): DVKVTQSSRYLVKRTGEKVFLECVQDMDHENMFWYRQDPGLGLRLIYFSYDVKMKEKGDIPEGYSVSREKKERFSLILESASTNQTSMYLCASSTDWKEETQYFGPGTRLLVL.

V usage is TRBV27 and J usage is TRBJ1-2; D may be TRBD1 (6 bases). Germline CDR1 reads MNHEY; CDR2 reads SMNVEV (reference sequence). The CDR3 runs to 13 residues. The V end lost 5 bases, the J end lost 4 bases, and 11 bases lay between the germline ends. The CDR3, as DNA: TGTGCCAGCAGTCCCCCGGGGGCCTATGGCTACACCTTC. Translated: CASSPPGAYGYTF.

A remark on this clone: This specimen includes other DNA sequences encoding the same CDR3. The V gene is TRBV4-1, the J gene TRBJ2-2; D remains unclear. This CDR3 spans 14 amino acids. Germline V gene data show CDR1 as MGHRA and CDR2 as YSYEKL. V lost 4 bases to trimming and J lost 2 bases, with 8 bases between them. The CDR3: CASSLGPNTGELFF. The CDR3 DNA reads as TGCGCCAGCAGCCTTGGACCAAACACCGGGGAGCTGTTTTTT.

The V and J genes are TRBV9 and TRBJ2-1; the D gene is possibly TRBD1 (6 bases). Trimming removed 2 bases from V and 6 bases from J, with 18 bases in between. Germline loops: CDR1 SGDLS, CDR2 YYNGEE. The CDR3 consists of 16 residues. CDR3 nucleotide sequence: TGTGCCAGCAGCGTTCAACAGGGTTCTGGAACCAATGAGCAGTTCTTC. This gives the protein CASSVQQGSGTNEQFF.